This T cell receptor (beta chain) came from a study of T cell repertoires in cytomegalovirus infection. Across the study: Both CMV infection and a matching HLA type were indicated by public TCR beta signatures.

TCRdb re-called the reads with MiXCR, one entry per CDR3 protein. The table includes approximately 500,000 distinct CDR3 sequences, more than 25% detected once. This clonotype was observed a few times. This CDR3 has 14 residues. The germline V gene encodes CDR1 KGHDR and CDR2 SFDVKD. The ends lost 5 bases at V and 5 bases at J; junction bases unmatched: 4. Material: PBMCs. The TCR originated in a human donor in good health (CMV status not recorded). Some clones in this sample may be carry-over from other donors' samples. This chain joins TRBV24-1 and TRBJ1-4; 7 bases fit TRBD1. Here the CDR3 DNA reads TGTGCCACCAGTGCCGGGACAGCAAATGAAAAACTGTTTTTT. Encoded protein: CATSAGTANEKLFF.